These T cell receptor beta chains were read from a single sample in a study of CD8 T cells in Susac syndrome. TCRdb passed the immunoSEQ multiplex PCR reads through MiXCR, listing each CDR3 protein once. Found here are nearly 200,000 distinct CDR3 sequences, nearly 95% of them singletons; the top ten hold around 0.085%. Sequencing input: CD4+ T cells from PBMCs. The receptor source for this set is a human donor with multiple sclerosis. CDR3s include the opening cysteine and the closing phenylalanine or tryptophan. The order of the fields is J gene, clone size, D gene, CDR3 length, V gene, CDR3 protein, CDR3 DNA. The D gene is left open where the match is weak. Rows give clone size only sometimes, using once, few, many, or a class for an expanded clone.

TRBJ1-2,NA,TRBD1,15,TRBV18,CASSPSYDRDYGYTF,TGTGCCAGCTCACCAAGTTACGACAGGGACTATGGCTACACCTTC
TRBJ1-1,NA,TRBD1,14,TRBV18,CASSRGQRNTEAFF,TGTGCCAGCTCACGGGGACAGAGGAACACTGAAGCTTTCTTT
TRBJ2-6,NA,NA,14,TRBV6-6,CASSYSVGANVLTF,TGTGCCAGCAGTTACTCGGTTGGGGCCAACGTCCTGACTTTC
TRBJ1-2,NA,NA,15,TRBV3-1,CASSPGGSLRYGYTF,TGTGCCAGCAGCCCCGGAGGGAGTCTTCGCTATGGCTACACCTTC
TRBJ2-5,NA,NA,14,TRBV20-1,CSASGGTHQETQYF,TGCAGTGCTAGTGGAGGGACTCACCAAGAGACCCAGTACTTC
TRBJ1-1,NA,NA,15,TRBV3-1,CASSHAVKGNTEAFF,TGTGCCAGCAGCCATGCGGTTAAGGGGAACACTGAAGCTTTCTTT
TRBJ2-5,NA,NA,14,TRBV5-1,CASSLEGRYETQYF,TGCGCCAGCAGCTTGGAAGGCCGGTACGAGACCCAGTACTTC
TRBJ2-2,NA,NA,14,TRBV12-3/TRBV12-4,CASSFRTRTGELFF,TGTGCCAGCAGTTTTAGGACTCGCACCGGGGAGCTGTTTTTT
TRBJ2-2,NA,TRBD2,15,TRBV7-9,CASPAGTSIPGELFF,TGTGCCAGCCCAGCCGGGACTAGCATCCCCGGGGAGCTGTTTTTT
TRBJ1-1,NA,NA,12,TRBV20-1,CSLGQMNTEAFF,TGCAGCCTCGGACAGATGAACACTGAAGCTTTCTTT
TRBJ2-7,NA,NA,15,TRBV12-3/TRBV12-4,CASSLVRGGSYEQYF,TGTGCCAGCAGTTTGGTTAGGGGGGGATCCTACGAGCAGTACTTC
TRBJ2-3,NA,TRBD2,15,TRBV9,CASSLDGGSWDTQYF,TGTGCCAGCAGTTTGGACGGGGGGTCCTGGGATACGCAGTATTTT
TRBJ2-1,NA,TRBD1,14,TRBV4-1,CASSQPRTGYEQFF,TGCGCCAGCAGCCAGCCCCGGACAGGGTATGAGCAGTTCTTC
TRBJ2-1,NA,NA,16,TRBV4-1,CASSQDRAGIYNEQFF,TGCGCCAGCAGCCAAGATAGGGCAGGGATCTACAATGAGCAGTTCTTC
TRBJ1-1,NA,NA,18,TRBV4-2,CASSPAYGEGIPNTEAFF,TGTGCCAGCAGCCCAGCTTATGGCGAGGGGATACCGAACACTGAAGCTTTCTTT
TRBJ2-3,NA,NA,13,TRBV27,CATRRIDGDTQYF,TGTGCCACCAGACGAATTGACGGGGATACGCAGTATTTT
TRBJ1-2,once,NA,13,TRBV4-1,CASSQQGYYGYTF,TGCGCCAGCAGCCAACAGGGCTACTATGGCTACACCTTC
TRBJ2-7,NA,NA,13,TRBV27,CASSFFGLGEQYF,TGTGCCAGCAGTTTCTTTGGGCTCGGCGAGCAGTACTTC
TRBJ1-5,NA,NA,12,TRBV19,CASRSGGKAQHF,TGTGCCAGTAGGTCTGGGGGAAAGGCCCAGCATTTT
TRBJ2-1,NA,NA,11,TRBV29-1,CSFEWDLEQFF,TGCAGCTTCGAATGGGATCTTGAGCAGTTCTTC
TRBJ2-1,once,NA,11,TRBV7-2,CASSLVGEQFF,TGTGCCAGCAGCTTAGTCGGGGAGCAGTTCTTC
TRBJ1-5,NA,TRBD1,15,TRBV20-1,CSAKTPGQGNQPQHF,TGCAGTGCCAAAACCCCCGGACAGGGCAATCAGCCCCAGCATTTT
TRBJ1-5,NA,NA,14,TRBV29-1,CSVLGGGSNQPQHF,TGCAGCGTGCTGGGGGGGGGTAGCAATCAGCCCCAGCATTTT
TRBJ2-7,NA,NA,14,TRBV6-5,CASSIRDPRYEQYF,TGTGCCAGCAGTATCCGGGACCCGCGCTACGAGCAGTACTTC
TRBJ2-5,NA,NA,14,TRBV7-9,CASSIQGGEETQYF,TGTGCCAGCAGCATACAAGGTGGGGAAGAGACCCAGTACTTC
TRBJ1-2,once,NA,12,TRBV3-1,CASSQDRMGYTF,TGTGCCAGCAGCCAAGATCGGATGGGCTACACCTTC
TRBJ1-1,NA,NA,14,TRBV27,CASSFGDRRTEAFF,TGTGCCAGCAGTTTCGGGGACCGAAGAACTGAAGCTTTCTTT
TRBJ2-5,NA,TRBD2,14,TRBV20-1,CSAGRPGLQETQYF,TGCAGTGCTGGACGACCGGGACTACAAGAGACCCAGTACTTC
TRBJ2-2,NA,TRBD2,15,TRBV4-2,CASTARTSQAGELFF,TGTGCCAGCACCGCTCGGACTAGCCAGGCCGGGGAGCTGTTTTTT
TRBJ2-2,NA,NA,14,TRBV4-1,CASSQGPTTGELFF,TGCGCCAGCAGCCAAGGCCCGACCACCGGGGAGCTGTTTTTT
TRBJ1-5,NA,TRBD1,14,TRBV29-1,CSVWEGASNQPQHF,TGCAGCGTTTGGGAGGGGGCCAGCAATCAGCCCCAGCATTTT
TRBJ2-7,NA,TRBD1,16,TRBV12-3/TRBV12-4,CASSFLTGQGIYEQYF,TGTGCCAGCAGCTTTCTCACGGGACAGGGTATCTACGAGCAGTACTTC
TRBJ1-5,NA,TRBD1,15,TRBV3-1,CASSYSGGSNQPQHF,TGTGCCAGCAGCTACTCAGGGGGAAGCAATCAGCCCCAGCATTTT
TRBJ2-6,NA,TRBD2,18,TRBV11-2,CASSRTGRRVAGANVLTF,TGTGCCAGCAGCCGAACCGGGAGGCGAGTCGCTGGGGCCAACGTCCTGACTTTC
TRBJ1-2,NA,NA,14,TRBV6-1,CASSEGTANYGYTF,TGTGCCAGCAGTGAAGGGACAGCTAACTATGGCTACACCTTC
TRBJ1-1,NA,TRBD1,13,TRBV29-1,CSVAVTGVTEAFF,TGCAGCGTTGCGGTGACAGGGGTTACTGAAGCTTTCTTT
TRBJ1-2,NA,TRBD1,13,TRBV7-2,CASSFDRDYGYTF,TGTGCCAGCAGCTTCGACAGGGACTATGGCTACACCTTC
TRBJ2-1,NA,TRBD2,12,TRBV20-1,CSAPTSGDEQFF,TGCAGTGCGCCGACTAGCGGGGATGAGCAGTTCTTC
TRBJ1-2,NA,NA,13,TRBV5-1,CASSSDSNYGYTF,TGCGCCAGCAGCTCGGACAGCAACTATGGCTACACCTTC
TRBJ2-1,few,TRBD1,12,TRBV20-1,CSTGAPYNEQFF,TGCAGTACAGGGGCCCCCTACAATGAGCAGTTCTTC
TRBJ1-5,NA,TRBD1,15,TRBV7-9,CASSSADRAGQPQHF,TGTGCCAGCAGCTCGGCGGACAGGGCAGGCCAGCCCCAGCATTTT
TRBJ1-1,NA,NA,13,TRBV19,CASSRATNGKVFF,TGTGCCAGTAGTAGGGCGACAAACGGTAAGGTTTTCTTT
TRBJ2-3,NA,NA,13,TRBV11-3,CASSPRGADTQYF,TGTGCCAGCAGCCCCCGGGGGGCGGATACGCAGTATTTT
TRBJ2-3,NA,NA,15,TRBV27,CASSFVGLFTDTQYF,TGTGCCAGCAGTTTCGTTGGGCTCTTCACAGATACGCAGTATTTT
TRBJ2-5,NA,NA,14,TRBV7-6,CASSQGTTQETQYF,TGTGCCAGCAGCCAAGGGACAACACAAGAGACCCAGTACTTC
TRBJ2-7,NA,NA,11,TRBV20-1,CSARDIYEQYF,TGCAGTGCTAGAGATATCTACGAGCAGTACTTC